This TCR beta chain derives from a study of CD8 T cells in ankylosing spondylitis. V shed 6 bases, J shed 5 bases, and the junction held 5 bases outside the gene matches. This CDR3 contains 13 residues. TCRdb reprocessed the 5' RACE reads with MiXCR, giving one entry per CDR3 protein. The table has hundreds of thousands of distinct CDR3 sequences, 20% seen once; the top ten hold less than 15%. This clonotype has more than one count but fewer than ten. This clonotype originated in a male donor with ankylosing spondylitis or in good health (not recorded which). Sequenced sample: blood, either unsorted or a sorted T cell fraction (not recorded which). The V and J genes are TRBV12-3 or TRBV12-4 and TRBJ1-1, with 8 nucleotides matching TRBD1. As DNA, the CDR3 is TGTGCCAGCAGGAACAGGGGGAGGACTGAAGCTTTCTTT. Protein sequence: CASRNRGRTEAFF.